This TCR beta chain was observed in a study of cytomegalovirus exposure and HLA in healthy donors. The PCR ran on 60 Vbeta and 13 Jbeta primers. Produced via immunoSEQ multiplex PCR; TCRdb's table is partial and in-frame only. The table for this sample gives under 50,000 clones. The ends were cut back, 4 bases at V and 5 bases at J, with 18 bases in the middle. The CDR3 runs to 15 residues. Germline assignment: CDR1 SGHDT and CDR2 YYEEEE. Material for sequencing was PBMCs. This clonotype originated in a male donor in good health and CMV-seronegative. V is TRBV5-6 and J is TRBJ1-1; D is ambiguous. CDR3 residues: CASSRVNDLSTEAFF. Here the CDR3 DNA reads TGTGCCAGCAGCAGAGTCAACGATTTATCGACTGAAGCTTTCTTT.